This T cell receptor (beta chain) was captured by sequencing in a study of identical twins. All donors comprised healthy Caucasians. MiXCR was run by TCRdb on the 5' RACE reads, yielding one entry per CDR3 protein. The sample yields approximately 700,000 distinct CDR3 sequences, roughly 18% seen once. Trimming shortened V by 2 bases and J by 5 bases, and 23 bases separated the two germline ends. Per the germline V gene, CDR1 is SGHRS and CDR2 is YFSETQ. The CDR3 has 17 amino acids. The sample was also linked to a second study, of T cells expressing NK-cell markers. That source reports: Sequenced donors, eight in total, included seven who were HCMV-seropositive and one who was seronegative. These clonotypes also led the CD3+CD56-NKG2C+ fraction in a few donors.

The chain recombines TRBV5-1 with TRBJ2-7; no definite D call. The source material was PBMCs. The sequence came from a young woman in good health. DNA of the CDR3: TGCGCCAGCAGCTTATCGCCGGCAGCCCGTTATCTGGACGAGCAGTACTTC. Protein sequence: CASSLSPAARYLDEQYF. The entire variable domain, with the rest obtained from reference TRBV5-1 and TRBJ2-7, is as follows: KAGVTQTPRYLIKTRGQQVTLSCSPISGHRSVSWYQQTPGQGLQFLFEYFSETQRNKGNFPGRFSGRQFSNSRSEMNVSTLELGDSALYLCASSLSPAARYLDEQYFGPGTRLTVT.